Described below is a single TCR beta chain sequence and its context. The target of this receptor is not known. Base qualities are not provided; no much larger clone lies one nucleotide away. V trim: 7 bases; J trim: 7 bases; unmatched bases: 8. CDR1 and CDR2 were assigned from the germline V gene as SQVTM and ANQGSEA. Counted from cysteine to phenylalanine, this CDR3 has 13 amino acids. Only the CDR3 DNA stays, 39 bases, in frame from base 1. This sample is part of a study of T cell responses to AZD1222 COVID-19 vaccine (dated by TCRdb to about 2021). About the investigation overall: AZD1222 recipients given second doses at about 4 weeks or at about 12 weeks were pooled, since spike-specific TCR depth and breadth were not found to differ between the two schedules. TCR sequencing was performed for 230 to 250 trial participants, of whom some 200 were given two doses of AZD1222 and approximately 25 were given two doses of MenACWY control vaccine. Trial participants were enrolled into age subgroups of 18-55, 56-69 and 70-plus years, which contained around 150, 29 and 61 TCR-sequenced participants, respectively. Overall study results and their limits: The 56-69-year group was small, and its depth increase did not reach significance, likely because of low power. After two AZD1222 doses, both the breadth and the depth of spike-specific TCRs were significantly higher than at day 0 and than in MenACWY recipients. No day 14 peak-response samples were available, so repertoires were characterized only after the peak T cell response. CD4 TCRs associated with the vaccine covered the entire spike protein, and the dominant responses were in regions 160-218 and 743-854. Conclusions about previously exposed vaccinees are limited, since just five or six AZD1222 recipients were seropositive for SARS-CoV-2 at baseline. Epitopes outside the regions mutated in the B.1.351 and B.1.1.7 variants were reportedly recognized by nearly half of the unique spike-specific TCRs. Most participants were white British and females outnumbered males, and the authors suggested that clonal diversity may have been underestimated.

The CDR3 regions of human TCRbeta chains were subjected to immunosequencing. The authors' analysis ran thus. Repertoire TCRs were checked for matches against a reference library of SARS-CoV-2-specific TCRs that had been generated using the MIRA antigen-specificity platform. Breadth was defined as the fraction of unique TCRs that were SARS-CoV-2-associated. Depth was defined as the fraction of total T cells that were SARS-CoV-2-associated. Using the MIRA data, every spike-specific TCR was mapped to the spike region that the TCR reacted to and assigned to either a CD4 or a CD8 class. Log10-transformed breadth and depth values were compared by one-way ANOVA with Sidak's multiple comparisons tests. The clones in this table, taken by TCRdb from immuneACCESS, are in-frame only. Not every clone is retained; where verified, under half of the shortfall comes from an unresolved V gene, and the cause of the rest is unknown. V, J and clone size derive from that table, while D and trimming were established from the DNA sequence. The sample table holds some 120,000 clones, of which less than 90% were seen once. The ten largest clones add up to around 7.5% of the sample.

The time point label, read with the paper, signifies: baseline before first vaccination. Vaccinee samples were obtained from the UK trials COV001 and COV002, which included a single-blind randomized controlled phase 2/3 trial of AZD1222 (ChAdOx1 nCoV-19) in healthy adults. Trial participant PBMC samples were collected at day 0 and day 28 after the second dose for TCRbeta chain sequencing. Specimen: peripheral blood, collected on day 0 of AZD1222 vaccination. The receptor was isolated from an adult in good health. The chain is encoded by TRBV29-1 joined to TRBJ2-1, and 9 junction bases match TRBD1. In nucleotide form, the sequence is TGCAGCGGGGGGACAGGGACTGGGAATGAGCAGTTCTTC. This translates into CSGGTGTGNEQFF.